The clone carrying this TCR beta chain was found many times. Its target is unknown. The entry originates in a study of T cells in Graves' hyperthyroidism and ophthalmopathy. Study-wide findings and caveats: In the blood, most expanded thyroid clonotypes above 0.001 appeared as well.

The ends were cut back, 0 bases at V and 6 bases at J, with 15 bases in the middle. The V gene's germline CDR1 is GTSNPN and CDR2 SVGIG (reference sequence). The CDR3 is 15 residues long. If no ophthalmopathy progression occurred within 18 months, Graves' hyperthyroidism was stable. Aged 18 to 65, the patients had hyperthyroidism that was newly diagnosed and had lasted under 2 months. Exclusion criteria comprised uncontrolled infection, other autoimmune disease, pregnancy or lactation. RNA transcripts served as the template for amplifying TCR beta CDR3 regions. The TCR CDR3 first-round RT-PCR relied on the HTBI primer set. TCRdb reprocessed the multiplex PCR reads via MiXCR and lists one record per CDR3 protein. Among hundreds of thousands of distinct CDR3 sequences listed, roughly an eighth were seen once.

The V gene is TRBV30, the J gene TRBJ1-3, with a tentative D call TRBD1 (6 bases). This receptor was obtained from a woman aged 18-29 years with Graves' hyperthyroidism. Material for sequencing was blood. In DNA, the CDR3 is TGTGCCTGGAGTGTAAGGGGGAAGGATTCAAACACCATATATTTT. It encodes CAWSVRGKDSNTIYF.